Each of the 20 T cell receptor beta chains below was sequenced from the same sample in a study of blood T cell repertoires in COVID-19. Measured with immunoSEQ multiplex PCR; TCRdb has only the in-frame clones, and not every one. The sample shows roughly 230,000 clones, about 80% of them seen only once. Sequenced material: PBMCs or T cells enriched from blood (not recorded which). These receptors were obtained from a man in his forties or fifties who had recovered from COVID-19.

The V and J genes are TRBV24-1 and TRBJ2-3, with 13 bases aligning to TRBD2. V gave up 5 bases and J gave up 3 bases; unmatched junction bases: 4. The CDR3 spans 16 residues. Germline CDR1 and CDR2: KGHDR and SFDVKD. The CDR3 spells CATSAPGLAGTDTQYF. CDR3 nucleotide sequence: TGTGCCACCAGTGCCCCGGGACTAGCGGGAACAGATACGCAGTATTTT.

The chain recombines TRBV5-6 with TRBJ1-5; D unclear. The CDR3 has 13 amino acids. V lost 0 bases, J lost 4 bases, and 5 bases lay in between. Germline loops: CDR1 SGHDT, CDR2 YYEEEE. The CDR3 DNA sequence: TGTGCCAGCAGCTTGGGGAGTAATCAGCCCCAGCATTTT. Translated, it gives CASSLGSNQPQHF. Full variable domain (missing parts from reference TRBV5-6 and TRBJ1-5): DAGVTQSPTHLIKTRGQQVTLRCSPKSGHDTVSWYQQALGQGPQFIFQYYEEEERQRGNFPDRFSGHQFPNYSSELNVNALLLGDSALYLCASSLGSNQPQHFGDGTRLSIL.

Only one count was recorded for this clone. The chain combines TRBV4-3 with TRBJ1-4, with a tentative D call TRBD1 (5 bases). Germline V gives CDR1 LGHNA, CDR2 YSLEER. With 0 bases removed from V and 8 bases from J, the gap between germline ends came to 19 bases. The CDR3 covers 17 residues. This CDR3 reads CASSQESDSPGREKLFF. The CDR3 region has the DNA TGCGCCAGCAGCCAAGAAAGTGACAGCCCAGGTCGGGAAAAACTGTTTTTT.

The V call is TRBV27, the J call TRBJ2-7; D is possibly TRBD2 (5 bases). Looked up from germline, CDR1 is MNHEY and CDR2 is SMNVEV (reference sequence). Trimming removed 3 bases from V and 2 bases from J, with 11 bases in between. The CDR3 loop spans 14 amino acids. The CDR3 is CASSLAGLPYEQYF. Here the CDR3 DNA reads TGTGCCAGCAGTTTGGCGGGTCTCCCCTACGAGCAGTACTTC.

V usage is TRBV5-6 and J usage is TRBJ2-7; TRBD2 agrees at 9 bases. This CDR3 region has 16 residues. V was pared by 0 bases and J by 3 bases, with 7 bases of the junction left unmatched. Germline-derived CDR1 and CDR2 are SGHDT and YYEEEE. Here the CDR3 DNA reads TGTGCCAGCAGCTTGGGGCAGCGGGGGGCCGGCTACGAGCAGTACTTC. This codes for CASSLGQRGAGYEQYF.

V and J are TRBV19 and TRBJ1-2; 7 bases agree with TRBD1. Germline CDR1 is LNHDA and CDR2 is SQIVND (reference sequence). This CDR3 region has 13 residues. Unmatched junction bases numbered 3, after V lost 4 bases and J lost 4 bases. The CDR3: CASSTTGAYGYTF. The CDR3 DNA reads TGTGCCAGTAGTACTACAGGGGCCTATGGCTACACCTTC.

The chain is built from TRBV7-8 and TRBJ1-6; 8 bases are shared with TRBD1. Per the germline V gene, CDR1 is SGHVS and CDR2 is FQNEAQ. V shed 5 bases and J 10 bases; nucleotides not matched to a gene: 13. This CDR3 is built from 16 residues. The CDR3, as DNA: TGTGCCAGCAGCATGGGACAGGAGGGTTGGTGGTCACCCCTCCACTTT. It encodes CASSMGQEGWWSPLHF.

The genes are TRBV11-2 and TRBJ2-3; 12 bases fit TRBD1. J gave up 5 bases and V 0 bases, and 12 bases lay outside the gene matches. Germline V gives CDR1 SGHAT, CDR2 FQNNGV. This CDR3 spans 19 amino acids. In DNA form, the CDR3 reads TGTGCCAGCAGCTTAGATCAATCGGGGACAGGGGGCAAGAGAGATACGCAGTATTTT. Protein: CASSLDQSGTGGKRDTQYF.

The rearrangement uses TRBV3-1 (or the pseudogene TRBV3-2) and TRBJ1-1; D may be TRBD1 (5 bases). CDR1 and CDR2 (germline): LGHDT, YNNKEL (reference sequence). V lost 2 bases, J lost 0 bases, and 10 bases lay in between. This CDR3 has 15 amino acids. This CDR3 is CASSQTGRLNTEAFF. The CDR3 DNA is TGTGCCAGCAGCCAAACAGGACGGTTGAACACTGAAGCTTTCTTT.

The V and J genes are TRBV19 and TRBJ1-1; 8 positions match TRBD1. This CDR3 comprises 13 residues. V lost 4 bases and J lost 7; bases outside the gene matches: 5. Per germline, CDR1 LNHDA and CDR2 SQIVND (reference sequence). CDR3 bases: TGTGCCAGTAGTACAGGGGGCAGTAGTGAAGCTTTCTTT. Its translation is CASSTGGSSEAFF.

This chain uses TRBV6-5 with TRBJ1-2, with D possibly being TRBD1 (6 bases). The CDR3 is 14 residues long. The V end was cut by 4 bases, the J end by 2 bases, with 11 bases between. The germline V gene encodes CDR1 MNHEY and CDR2 SVGAGI. This CDR3 is CASSLGQFNYGYTF. In DNA form, the CDR3 reads TGTGCCAGCAGTTTAGGACAGTTCAACTATGGCTACACCTTC.

CDR3 DNA: TGTGCCAGTAGACCGCAGGGTGTGAACACTGAAGCTTTCTTT. It yields the protein CASRPQGVNTEAFF. This chain links TRBV19 with TRBJ1-1; TRBD1 might be the D (5 bases). The ends were cut back, 6 bases at V and 0 bases at J, with 11 bases in the middle. This CDR3 has 14 amino acids. CDR1 LNHDA and CDR2 SQIVND come from the germline V gene (reference sequence).

This clone turned up a few times. This sample also contains other DNA sequences that code for the same CDR3. V is TRBV5-1 and J is TRBJ2-2, with TRBD1 matching over 7 bases. CDR1 SGHRS and CDR2 YFSETQ come from the germline V gene. Losses at the gene ends were 4 bases for V and 5 bases for J; bases not matched to a gene: 5. The length of the CDR3 is 14 residues. The CDR3 DNA sequence: TGCGCCAGCAGCCCCGGGACAGTTACCGGGGAGCTGTTTTTT. Residues: CASSPGTVTGELFF.

V gene TRBV9 combines with J gene TRBJ2-1, with D maybe TRBD2 (6 bases). The CDR3 spans 16 residues. The V and J ends lost 0 bases and 6 bases respectively, with 16 bases between them. Germline-derived CDR1 and CDR2 are SGDLS and YYNGEE. As DNA, the CDR3 is TGTGCCAGCAGCGTAGGGGGACTCCCTCCGGGCAATGAGCAGTTCTTC. It specifies CASSVGGLPPGNEQFF.

This chain joins TRBV6-2 or TRBV6-3 and TRBJ2-7; tentatively, D is TRBD1 (5 bases). CDR3 length: 17 residues. Germline values: CDR1 MNHEY, CDR2 SVGEGT. V lost 0 bases and J 6 bases, leaving 21 bases between the germline ends. CDR3 nucleotide sequence: TGTGCCAGCAGTTACTCGATTGCAGGGCTAAAGGTGTCCGAGCAGTACTTC. It codes for CASSYSIAGLKVSEQYF.

This clone was observed a single time. The chain is built from TRBV2 and TRBJ1-4, with D perhaps TRBD1 (6 bases). Germline assignment: CDR1 SNHLY and CDR2 FYNNEI. The CDR3 sequence is 13 residues long. Trimming cost V 3 bases and J 10 bases, with 12 bases left between them. As DNA, the CDR3 is TGTGCCAGCAGTGAGGGGGGGGGCGGAAAACTGTTTTTT. Translating it yields CASSEGGGGKLFF.

J is TRBJ2-7 and V is TRBV29-1; the match to TRBD2 covers 14 bases. The V segment lost 6 bases and the J segment 5 bases; nucleotides outside the gene matches: 6. This CDR3 has 14 amino acids. CDR1 is SQVTM, CDR2 ANQGSEA, per germline. CDR3 coding DNA: TGCAGCGTCACTCCGACTAGCGGGGGGGACGAGCAGTACTTC. Encoded protein: CSVTPTSGGDEQYF.

A single count supports this clone. The V and J genes are TRBV9 and TRBJ2-2; possible D gene TRBD2, 5 bases. CDR3 size: 16 residues. V was trimmed by 0 bases and J by 0 bases, leaving 9 bases between them. The germline gives CDR1 SGDLS, CDR2 YYNGEE. This CDR3 is CASSVGSGANTGELFF. The DNA for the CDR3 is TGTGCCAGCAGCGTAGGAAGCGGAGCGAACACCGGGGAGCTGTTTTTT. Using reference TRBV9 and TRBJ2-2 for the parts outside the CDR3, the full variable domain is DSGVTQTPKHLITATGQRVTLRCSPRSGDLSVYWYQQSLDQGLQFLIQYYNGEERAKGNILERFSAQQFPDLHSELNLSSLELGDSALYFCASSVGSGANTGELFFGEGSRLTVL.

Written as DNA, the CDR3 is TGTGCCAGCAGCCGAGGCATTCCGGCATCTGGAAACACCATATATTTT. It is translated as CASSRGIPASGNTIYF. The chain uses TRBV7-9 and TRBJ1-3; D is unresolved. This CDR3 contains 16 residues. The germline V gene has CDR1 SEHNR and CDR2 FQNEAQ (reference sequence). Deletions cut 5 bases from V and 1 base from J, with 15 bases between.

This clone was seen just once. The rearrangement joins TRBV10-3 to TRBJ2-5; the match to TRBD2 covers 9 bases. Germline V CDR1 and CDR2: ENHRY, SYGVKD. The V and J ends lost 6 bases and 4 bases, in that order; junction bases with no gene match: 18. CDR3 length: 18 residues. The CDR3 reads CAIRSGTSNLKASETQYF. In nucleotides, the CDR3 is TGTGCCATCAGGAGCGGGACTAGCAACCTCAAGGCGTCAGAGACCCAGTACTTC.